This TCR beta chain appears in the sequencing data of a study of T cell responses to AZD1222 COVID-19 vaccine. General study points: Of the AZD1222 recipients, only 5 or 6 were seropositive at baseline.

As to this clone: Its antigen is undetermined.

Profiling relied on immunoSEQ multiplex PCR, and the TCRdb table lists in-frame clones only, not all of them. The sample yields 85,000 or so clones, 75% to 90% seen once. CDR1 and CDR2 (germline): SGDLS, YYNGEE. Deletions cut 3 bases from V and 16 bases from J, with 26 bases between. The CDR3 length is 16 residues. The TCR comes from an adult in good health. The sample was peripheral blood, taken on day 0 of AZD1222 vaccination. This chain connects TRBV9 to TRBJ1-6; tentative D call: TRBD1 (5 bases). CDR3 residues: CASSAPGGDASRVLHF. The CDR3 nucleotides are TGTGCCAGCAGCGCACCGGGGGGGGACGCCTCAAGGGTACTCCACTTT.